A selection of T cell receptor beta chains follows, all from one sample in a study of shared clonotypes between healthy human individuals. Some clones are missing from TCRdb's copy, which holds only in-frame ones; the method was immunoSEQ multiplex PCR. The data hold about 1 million clones, with about 76% observed a single time. The sample comprised memory CD4+ T cells sorted from blood. The receptors here all came from a man between 18 and 35 years old in good health. Each CDR3 is given with its conserved first and last residue. The order of the fields is V gene, CDR3 protein.

>TRBV5-6
CASSYDREVHGYTF
>TRBV29-1
CSVASDRAQTYF
>TRBV4-2
CASSQGTGGTYGYTF
>TRBV4-3
CASSQDTGSGNTIYF
>TRBV5-6
CASSLATGGTDTQYF
>TRBV7-9
CASSLAAGTVSYNEQFF
>TRBV6-6
CASSYRAGTEAFF
>TRBV29-1
CSVEALTGGTGELFF
>TRBV21-1
CASSKVKDDEQYF
>TRBV4-3
CASSQDRGLNIQYF
>TRBV5-6
CASSEQGARQPQHF
>TRBV18
CASSPPGGAATEAFF
>TRBV6-5
CASSNRGGGPDTQYF
>TRBV7-6
CASSPSGGGSADTQYF
>TRBV28
CASSSGNTNEKLFF
>TRBV28
CASSLDTFLDYGYTF
>TRBV27
CASSFGGSSYNEQFF
>TRBV20-1
CSAFSGRTQYF
>TRBV30
CAWDLGQGGNQPQHF
>TRBV5-1
CASSFSSGGSSYNEQFF
>TRBV18
CASSANPGAQPQHF
>TRBV7-2
CASSFWGGQRSEQYF
>TRBV5-8
CASSWDGNTDTQYF
>TRBV4-3
CASSQGASGGRETQYF
>TRBV6-1
CASSESGSNYGYTF
>TRBV6-1
CASTGTFSYEQYF
>TRBV19
CASSTLGPNEKLFF
>TRBV5-1
CASSLDGQSNEKLFF
>TRBV27
CASRVNYPGTDTQYF
>TRBV5-4
CASSKSDRSYGYTF
>TRBV11-2
CASSAGQGTGYTF
>TRBV7-9
CASNSGRDGNTIYF